The sequence of this T cell receptor (beta chain) was determined in a study of T cell responses to AZD1222 COVID-19 vaccine. The CDR3 consists of 14 residues. V was cut by 5 bases and J by 6 bases, with 14 bases left in between. The germline gives CDR1 KGHSH, CDR2 LQKENI. Assay: immunoSEQ multiplex PCR; the TCRdb copy retains only in-frame clones and omits some. This repertoire shows about 170,000 clones, 90% to 95% found once; its top ten account for 3.5% to 4.5%. The sequence was obtained from an adult in good health. The rearrangement links TRBV18 to TRBJ1-5; TRBD1 might be the D (5 bases). The sequencing used peripheral blood, collected on day 0 of AZD1222 vaccination. The CDR3 region has the DNA TGTGCCAGCTCAAGGGACGGGAGAGTTCAGCCCCAGCATTTT. Translating it yields CASSRDGRVQPQHF.